Listed here are 22 T cell receptor beta chains from one sample, sequenced in a study of blood T cell repertoires in COVID-19. Sequencing used immunoSEQ multiplex PCR; TCRdb keeps in-frame clones, though not all of them. The table shows roughly 110,000 clones, with roughly nine tenths occurring only once. The specimen sequenced was peripheral blood. The receptors were sampled from a man aged 40-49 years with active or convalescent COVID-19.

The CDR3 DNA follows: TGTGCCAGCAGCGTGCTGGGACTTCCGGACACAGATACGCAGTATTTT. This translates into CASSVLGLPDTDTQYF. J is TRBJ2-3 and V is TRBV9; D is perhaps TRBD2 (6 bases). The germline V gene has CDR1 SGDLS and CDR2 YYNGEE. Trimming stripped 2 bases from V and 2 bases from J, with 15 bases between. The CDR3 covers 16 residues.

The chain joins TRBV5-4 to TRBJ2-7; TRBD2 matches at 12 bases. This CDR3 comprises 16 residues. With 3 bases clipped from V and 2 bases from J, the junction kept 6 bases outside the gene matches. The germline gives CDR1 SGHNT, CDR2 YYREEE (reference sequence). This CDR3 reads CASSSRTSGAPYEQYF. The CDR3 DNA sequence: TGTGCCAGCAGCTCCCGGACTAGCGGGGCACCCTACGAGCAGTACTTC.

The chain combines TRBV10-3 with TRBJ2-3; the D gene is possibly TRBD1 (6 bases). V dropped 2 bases and J dropped 1 base, with 13 bases sitting between them. In germline, CDR1 is ENHRY, CDR2 SYGVKD. This CDR3 spans 16 amino acids. DNA of the CDR3: TGTGCCATCAGTGAGGCCAGGGGTCGGGGCACAGATACGCAGTATTTT. It is translated as CAISEARGRGTDTQYF.

V and J are TRBV2 and TRBJ2-7, with D possibly matching TRBD1 (6 bases). Trimming cost V 6 bases and J 5 bases, with 11 bases left between them. The germline CDR1 and CDR2 sequences are SNHLY and FYNNEI. CDR3 length: 12 residues. CDR3 bases: TGTGCCAGCAGCCGGGACAAGGACGAGCAGTACTTC. This sequence encodes CASSRDKDEQYF.

This clone was seen just once. This CDR3 is CASSRQGGSPQHF. As DNA, the CDR3 is TGTGCCAGTAGTCGACAGGGTGGTTCACCCCAGCATTTT. The genes are TRBV19 and TRBJ1-5, with 7 bases that match TRBD1. The germline V gene encodes CDR1 LNHDA and CDR2 SQIVND (reference sequence). This CDR3 spans 13 amino acids. The V gene end was trimmed by 5 bases and the J gene end by 10 bases; junction bases not matched to a gene: 8.

The chain uses TRBV5-8 and TRBJ2-7, with 10 bases that match TRBD2. The ends lost 8 bases at V and 7 bases at J; junction bases unmatched: 6. The germline V gene encodes CDR1 SGHTS and CDR2 YDEGEE. This CDR3 region has 12 residues. For the CDR3, the DNA is TGTGCCAGGCTAGCGGGAGCAGGAGAGCAGTACTTC. Protein: CARLAGAGEQYF.

The chain has TRBV28 and TRBJ1-1; 8 bases align to TRBD1. The germline V gene encodes CDR1 MDHEN and CDR2 SYDVKM. This CDR3 region has 15 residues. The J segment lost 8 bases and the V segment lost 6 bases, leaving 14 bases of the junction unmatched. The CDR3 loop reads CASSWGRTGTTEAFF. CDR3 DNA: TGTGCCAGCAGCTGGGGCAGGACAGGGACAACAGAAGCTTTCTTT.

This chain links TRBV7-2 with TRBJ2-2; D is possibly TRBD2 (6 bases). Deletions cut 6 bases from V and 4 bases from J, with 15 bases between. This CDR3 has 15 amino acids. Germline CDR1 reads SGHTA; CDR2 reads FQGNSA. CDR3 sequence (DNA): TGTGCCAGCAGTTCACTCCGGGGGTTCACCGGGGAGCTGTTTTTT. Translating gives CASSSLRGFTGELFF.

The chain carries TRBV10-3 and TRBJ2-1, with TRBD2 matching over 9 bases. CDR3 size: 15 residues. V trimming: 6 bases; J trimming: 5 bases; junction bases outside the gene matches: 8. Germline loops: CDR1 ENHRY, CDR2 SYGVKD. As DNA, the CDR3 is TGTGCCATCAGGGATAGCGGGAGCGCAAACAATGAGCAGTTCTTC. Its translation is CAIRDSGSANNEQFF.

This clone was seen a single time. An end of the junction differs from the germline gene, which may be a read error. V gene TRBV27 combines with J gene TRBJ1-4; 8 bases fit TRBD1. This CDR3 has 16 amino acids. The germline CDR1 and CDR2 sequences are MNHEY and SMNVEV (reference sequence). CDR3 sequence reads: CASRLSPGGLGEKLFF. CDR3 coding DNA: TGTGCCAGCAGATTATCCCCAGGGGGCTTAGGCGAAAAACTGTTTTTT.

Written as DNA, the CDR3 is TGTGCCAGCAGTTTGAACCAGGGCTACGAGCAGTACTTC. Translation: CASSLNQGYEQYF. V usage is TRBV28 and J usage is TRBJ2-7; a weak D match, TRBD1 (5 bases). The CDR3 runs 13 residues. Trimming removed 3 bases from V and 3 bases from J, with 9 bases in between. In germline, CDR1 is MDHEN, CDR2 SYDVKM.

The chain is built from TRBV7-2 and TRBJ2-4; weak D call: TRBD2 (6 bases). Germline V gene sequence: CDR1 SGHTA, CDR2 FQGNSA. Trimming pared 5 bases from V and 0 bases from J, leaving 11 bases between. This CDR3 has 15 amino acids. The CDR3 loop reads CASSRPGVAKNIQYF. The DNA of the CDR3 is TGTGCCAGCAGCCGCCCGGGGGTAGCCAAAAACATTCAGTACTTC.

The count of this clone is one. The V gene is TRBV29-1, the J gene TRBJ1-2; a weak D match, TRBD1 (5 bases). The CDR3 consists of 11 residues. Germline loops: CDR1 SQVTM, CDR2 ANQGSEA. V lost 4 bases and J lost 10, with 13 bases in between. The CDR3 is CSVVDSGIYTF. The CDR3 DNA sequence: TGCAGCGTTGTTGACAGTGGGATCTACACCTTC.

The J gene is TRBJ1-2, the V gene TRBV19; TRBD1 aligns across 12 bases. The ends lost 7 bases at V and 4 bases at J; junction bases unmatched: 13. The CDR3 contains 17 residues. The germline CDR1 and CDR2 sequences are LNHDA and SQIVND (reference sequence). CDR3 sequence (DNA): TGTGCCAGTACCTCACTGGGACAGGGGGCCCTCGTCTATGGCTACACCTTC. Protein product: CASTSLGQGALVYGYTF.

The chain carries TRBV6-5 and TRBJ2-3, with D hard to call. Germline V gene sequence: CDR1 MNHEY, CDR2 SVGAGI. Trimming pared 5 bases from V and 2 bases from J, leaving 5 bases between. This CDR3 comprises 12 residues. CDR3 region: CASSLNTDTQYF. The CDR3 DNA follows: TGTGCCAGCAGTCTAAACACAGATACGCAGTATTTT.

The chain joins TRBV5-1 to TRBJ2-1; no clear D. The CDR3 runs to 14 residues. Germline CDR1 SGHRS, CDR2 YFSETQ. V was clipped by 1 base and J by 7 bases, with 12 bases between them. In DNA, the CDR3 is TGCGCCAGCAGCTTGTCTATAGCTGGGAATGAGCAGTTCTTC. Translating it yields CASSLSIAGNEQFF.

The chain uses TRBV5-6 and TRBJ2-1; TRBD2 matches 10 bases. J lost 8 bases, V lost 3 bases, and 8 bases had no gene match. The CDR3 sequence is 15 residues long. Germline V gene sequence: CDR1 SGHDT, CDR2 YYEEEE. The CDR3 bases are TGTGCCAGCAGCTCTCCCCGCCTAGCGGGAGATGAGCAGTTCTTC. It codes for CASSSPRLAGDEQFF.

This rearrangement joins TRBV19 to TRBJ2-1; 8 nucleotides align to TRBD2. CDR1 is LNHDA, CDR2 SQIVND, per germline (reference sequence). This CDR3 comprises 17 residues. V lost 1 base and J lost 0; bases outside the gene matches: 5. The CDR3 reads CASSIGASGSSYNEQFF. The CDR3 DNA reads as TGTGCCAGTAGTATAGGCGCCAGCGGGAGCTCCTACAATGAGCAGTTCTTC.

Only one count was recorded for this clone. The V and J genes are TRBV12-3 or TRBV12-4 and TRBJ2-7; D remains ambiguous. V was trimmed by 8 bases and J by 5 bases, leaving 10 bases between them. There are 11 residues in the CDR3. This chain's CDR3 is CASGASHEQYF. Written as DNA, the CDR3 is TGTGCCAGCGGTGCAAGCCACGAGCAGTACTTC.

This clone showed up just once. This chain joins TRBV7-2 and TRBJ2-7; the match to TRBD2 covers 13 bases. Germline CDR1 is SGHTA and CDR2 is FQGNSA. The CDR3 consists of 16 residues. V lost 5 bases to trimming and J lost 3 bases; unmatched junction nucleotides: 7. CDR3 residues: CASSLGRTSGSYEQYF. The CDR3 DNA sequence: TGTGCCAGCAGCCTCGGACGGACTAGCGGGAGCTACGAGCAGTACTTC.

The J gene is TRBJ1-2, the V gene TRBV28; TRBD1 might be the D (5 bases). The ends were cut back, 2 bases at V and 5 bases at J, with 9 bases in the middle. This CDR3 has 13 residues. In germline, CDR1 is MDHEN, CDR2 SYDVKM. The CDR3 is CASSLRSGYGYTF. In DNA form, the CDR3 reads TGTGCCAGCAGTTTAAGATCAGGGTATGGCTACACCTTC.

The chain recombines TRBV7-8 with TRBJ1-2; perhaps TRBD1 as D (6 bases). The CDR3 has 13 amino acids. CDR1 and CDR2 from the germline V gene are SGHVS and FQNEAQ. V was clipped by 5 bases and J by 2 bases, with 9 bases between them. The CDR3 spells CASSEDRNYGYTF. CDR3 nucleotides: TGTGCCAGCAGCGAGGACAGAAACTATGGCTACACCTTC.